The TCR beta chain under discussion was sequenced for a study of T cells in Graves' hyperthyroidism and ophthalmopathy. Patients aged 18 to 65 had newly diagnosed hyperthyroidism of under 2 months' duration. Cells are PBMCs isolated from more than 8.5 ml of fresh blood. TCR beta CDR3 regions were amplified from RNA transcripts. The HTBI primer set drove a first-round RT-PCR of the TCR CDR3. One entry per CDR3 protein results from TCRdb running MiXCR on the multiplex PCR reads. The table includes around 720,000 distinct CDR3 sequences, 30% to 40% detected once. Overall study results and limits: In validation, the model predicted ophthalmopathy. These predictions came a median roughly 6.5 months before onset. Expanded thyroid clonotypes (above 0.001) were mostly also found in blood.

This clonotype was recorded at least ten times. Its matching antigen is unknown. This TCR was recovered from a woman between 40 and 55 years old with Graves' hyperthyroidism. The sequencing input was blood.

This CDR3 reads CASSFGGSGNTIYF. The CDR3 DNA reads as TGTGCCAGCAGCTTTGGGGGCTCTGGAAACACCATATATTTT. This rearrangement joins TRBV7-2 to TRBJ1-3, with a possible D match to TRBD1 (5 bases). Germline CDR1 and CDR2: SGHTA and FQGNSA. Trimming pared 3 bases from V and 0 bases from J, leaving 6 bases between. The CDR3 runs 14 residues.